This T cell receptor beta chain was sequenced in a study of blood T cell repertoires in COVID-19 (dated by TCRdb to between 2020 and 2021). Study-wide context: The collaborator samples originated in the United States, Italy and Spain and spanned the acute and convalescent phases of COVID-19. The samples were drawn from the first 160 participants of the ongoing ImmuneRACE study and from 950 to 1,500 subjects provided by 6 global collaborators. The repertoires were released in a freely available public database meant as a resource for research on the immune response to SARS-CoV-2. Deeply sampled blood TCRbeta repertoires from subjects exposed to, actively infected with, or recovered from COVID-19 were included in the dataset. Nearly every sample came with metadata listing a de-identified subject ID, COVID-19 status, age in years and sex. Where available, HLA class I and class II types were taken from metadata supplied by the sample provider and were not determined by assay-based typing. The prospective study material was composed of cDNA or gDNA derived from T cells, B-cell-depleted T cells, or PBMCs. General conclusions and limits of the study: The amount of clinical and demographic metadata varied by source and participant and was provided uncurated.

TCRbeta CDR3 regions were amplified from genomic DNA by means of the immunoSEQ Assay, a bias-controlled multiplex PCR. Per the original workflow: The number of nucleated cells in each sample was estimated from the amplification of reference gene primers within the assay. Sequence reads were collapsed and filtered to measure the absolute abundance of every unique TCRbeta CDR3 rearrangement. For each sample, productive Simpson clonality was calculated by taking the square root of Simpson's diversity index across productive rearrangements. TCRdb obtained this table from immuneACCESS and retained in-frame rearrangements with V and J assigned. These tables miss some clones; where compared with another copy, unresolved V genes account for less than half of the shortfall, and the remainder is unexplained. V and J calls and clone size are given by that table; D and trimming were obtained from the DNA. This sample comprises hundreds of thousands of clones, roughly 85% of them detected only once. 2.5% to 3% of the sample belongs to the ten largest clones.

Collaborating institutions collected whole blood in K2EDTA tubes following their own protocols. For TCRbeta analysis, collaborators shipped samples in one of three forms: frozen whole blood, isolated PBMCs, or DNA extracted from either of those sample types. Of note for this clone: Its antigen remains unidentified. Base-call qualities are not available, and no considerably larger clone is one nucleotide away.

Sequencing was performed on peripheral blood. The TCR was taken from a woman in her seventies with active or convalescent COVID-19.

The nucleotide sequence is TGCGCCAGCAGCTGGGGACTCTCCGATGAGCAGTTCTTC. This codes for CASSWGLSDEQFF. The rearranged segments are TRBV5-1 and TRBJ2-1, and TRBD2 may be the D gene, going by 6 matching bases. The CDR3 spans 13 residues, from the cysteine through the phenylalanine. The sequence is cut down to CDR3 DNA, 39 bases in frame from base 1. V is cut by 3 bases and J by 8 bases, and the space between the germline ends is 12 bases. The germline V gene gives CDR1 as SGHRS and CDR2 as YFSETQ.